This T cell receptor beta chain is from a study of identical twins. The CDR3 covers 13 residues. V dropped 5 bases and J dropped 6 bases, with 11 bases sitting between them. Germline V gene lookup returns CDR1 SGHTA and CDR2 FQGTGA. TCRdb used MiXCR to reprocess the 5' RACE reads, holding one entry per CDR3 protein. The sample carries 400,000 to 550,000 distinct CDR3 sequences, 20% to 25% recorded once. The same sample was also used in a study of T cells expressing NK-cell markers. That paper notes: Sorted T-cell subsets CD3+CD56+NKG2C+, CD3+CD56+NKG2C- and CD3+CD56-NKG2C+ were TCR beta-sequenced.

The TCR sequence derives from a woman between 18 and 29 years old in good health. The specimen was CD4+ T cells sorted from blood. The rearrangement joins TRBV7-3 to TRBJ2-1, with D perhaps TRBD1 (5 bases). CDR3 sequence reads: CASSLRGFNEQFF. In DNA form, the CDR3 reads TGTGCCAGCAGCCTAAGGGGATTCAATGAGCAGTTCTTC.